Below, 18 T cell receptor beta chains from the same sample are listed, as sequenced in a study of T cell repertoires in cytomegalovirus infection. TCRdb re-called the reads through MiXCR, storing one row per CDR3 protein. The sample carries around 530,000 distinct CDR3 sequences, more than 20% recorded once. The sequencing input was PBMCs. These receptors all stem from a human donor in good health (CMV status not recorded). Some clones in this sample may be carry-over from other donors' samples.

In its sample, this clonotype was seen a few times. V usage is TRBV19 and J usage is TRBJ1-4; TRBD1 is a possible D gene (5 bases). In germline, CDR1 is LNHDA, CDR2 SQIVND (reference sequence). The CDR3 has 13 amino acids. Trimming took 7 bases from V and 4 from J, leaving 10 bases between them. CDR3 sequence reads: CASKGRNNEKLFF. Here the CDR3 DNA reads TGTGCCAGTAAGGGACGGAATAATGAAAAACTGTTTTTT.

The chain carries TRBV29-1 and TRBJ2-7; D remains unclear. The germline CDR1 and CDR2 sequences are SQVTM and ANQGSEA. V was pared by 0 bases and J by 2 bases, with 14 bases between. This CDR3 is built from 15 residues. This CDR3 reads CSVEDARILPYEQYF. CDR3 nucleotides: TGCAGCGTTGAAGACGCTAGGATCCTACCCTACGAGCAGTACTTC.

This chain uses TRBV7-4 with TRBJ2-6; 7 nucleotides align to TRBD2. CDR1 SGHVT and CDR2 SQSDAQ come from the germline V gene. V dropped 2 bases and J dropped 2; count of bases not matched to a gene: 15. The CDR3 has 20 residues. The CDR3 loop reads CASSLHGGIDPRPGANVLTF. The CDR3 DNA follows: TGTGCCAGCAGCTTACACGGGGGGATCGATCCAAGGCCTGGGGCCAACGTCCTGACTTTC.

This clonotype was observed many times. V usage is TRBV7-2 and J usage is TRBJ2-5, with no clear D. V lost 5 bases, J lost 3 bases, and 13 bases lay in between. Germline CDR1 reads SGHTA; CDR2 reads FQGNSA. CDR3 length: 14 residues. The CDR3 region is CASSPDFVKETQYF. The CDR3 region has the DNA TGTGCCAGCAGCCCCGACTTTGTAAAAGAGACCCAGTACTTC.

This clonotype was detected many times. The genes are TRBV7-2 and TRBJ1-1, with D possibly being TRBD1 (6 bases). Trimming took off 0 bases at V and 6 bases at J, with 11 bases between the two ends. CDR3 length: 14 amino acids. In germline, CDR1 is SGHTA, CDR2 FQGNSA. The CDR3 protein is CASSLAIQGPEAFF. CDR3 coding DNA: TGTGCCAGCAGCTTAGCTATACAGGGCCCTGAAGCTTTCTTT.

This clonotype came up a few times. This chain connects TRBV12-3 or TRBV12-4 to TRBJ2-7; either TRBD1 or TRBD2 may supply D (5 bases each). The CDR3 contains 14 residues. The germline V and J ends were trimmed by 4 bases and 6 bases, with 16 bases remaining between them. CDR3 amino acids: CASSWSGIRGEQYF. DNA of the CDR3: TGTGCCAGCAGTTGGTCCGGGATTAGGGGCGAGCAGTACTTC.

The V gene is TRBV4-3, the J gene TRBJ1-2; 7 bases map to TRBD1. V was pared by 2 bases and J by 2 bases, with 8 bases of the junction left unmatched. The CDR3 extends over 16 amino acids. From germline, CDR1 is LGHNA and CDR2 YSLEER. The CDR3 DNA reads TGCGCCAGCAGCCAATATACCGGGACAGTAAACTATGGCTACACCTTC. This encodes CASSQYTGTVNYGYTF.

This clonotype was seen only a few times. This chain's CDR3 is CASSHSGTSLFSGANVLTF. The DNA of the CDR3 is TGTGCCAGCAGTCATTCCGGGACCTCCCTTTTCTCTGGGGCCAACGTCCTGACTTTC. The rearrangement uses TRBV7-8 and TRBJ2-6; possibly TRBD1 or TRBD2 for D (5 bases each). V lost 6 bases and J lost 0, with 21 bases in between. CDR3 size: 19 residues. Germline-derived CDR1 and CDR2 are SGHVS and FQNEAQ. Looking up the rest from reference TRBV7-8 and TRBJ2-6 gives the full variable domain: GAGVSQSPRYKVAKRGQDVALRCDPISGHVSLFWYQQALGQGPEFLTYFQNEAQLDKSGLPSDRFFAERPEGSVSTLKIQRTQQEDSAVYLCASSHSGTSLFSGANVLTFGAGSRLTVL.

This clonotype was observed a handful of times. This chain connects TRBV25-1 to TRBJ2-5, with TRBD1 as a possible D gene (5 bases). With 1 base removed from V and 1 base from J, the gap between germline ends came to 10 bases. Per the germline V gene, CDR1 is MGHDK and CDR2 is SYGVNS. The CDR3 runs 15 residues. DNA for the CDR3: TGTGCCAGCAGTGAATTTGTGGGGCGCCAAGAGACCCAGTACTTC. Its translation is CASSEFVGRQETQYF.

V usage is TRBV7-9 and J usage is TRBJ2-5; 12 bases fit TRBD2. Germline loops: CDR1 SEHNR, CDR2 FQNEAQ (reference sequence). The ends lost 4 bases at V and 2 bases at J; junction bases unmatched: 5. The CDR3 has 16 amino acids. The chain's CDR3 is CASSSGTSGRQETQYF. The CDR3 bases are TGTGCCAGCAGCTCCGGGACTAGCGGGCGACAAGAGACCCAGTACTTC. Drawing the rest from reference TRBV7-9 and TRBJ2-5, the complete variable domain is DTGVSQNPRHKITKRGQNVTFRCDPISEHNRLYWYRQTLGQGPEFLTYFQNEAQLEKSRLLSDRFSAERPKGSFSTLEIQRTEQGDSAMYLCASSSGTSGRQETQYFGPGTRLLVL.

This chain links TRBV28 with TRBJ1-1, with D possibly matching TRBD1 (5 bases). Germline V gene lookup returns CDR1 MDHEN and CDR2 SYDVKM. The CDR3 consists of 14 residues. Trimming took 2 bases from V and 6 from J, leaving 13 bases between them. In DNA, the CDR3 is TGTGCCAGCAGTTTAGGGCAGGGTCTGTCTGAAGCTTTCTTT. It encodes CASSLGQGLSEAFF.

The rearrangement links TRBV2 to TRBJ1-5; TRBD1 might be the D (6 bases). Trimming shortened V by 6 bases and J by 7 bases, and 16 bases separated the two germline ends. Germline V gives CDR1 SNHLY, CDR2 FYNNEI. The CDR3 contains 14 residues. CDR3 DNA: TGTGCCAGCAGAGGAGTACAGGGTGTACAGCCCCAGCATTTT. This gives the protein CASRGVQGVQPQHF.

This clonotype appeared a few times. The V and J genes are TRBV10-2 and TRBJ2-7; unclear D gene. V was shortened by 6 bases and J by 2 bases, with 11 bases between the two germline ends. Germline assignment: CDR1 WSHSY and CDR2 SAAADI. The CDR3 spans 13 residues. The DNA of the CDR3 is TGCGCCAGCAGGGGTAGAAACACCTACGAGCAGTACGTC. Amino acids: CASRGRNTYEQYV.

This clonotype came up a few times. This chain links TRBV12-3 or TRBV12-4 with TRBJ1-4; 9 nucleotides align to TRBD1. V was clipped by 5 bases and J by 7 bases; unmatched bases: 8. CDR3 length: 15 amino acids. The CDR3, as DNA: TGTGCCAGCAGTCCAGGACAGGGGATTGGTGAAAAACTGTTTTTT. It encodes CASSPGQGIGEKLFF.

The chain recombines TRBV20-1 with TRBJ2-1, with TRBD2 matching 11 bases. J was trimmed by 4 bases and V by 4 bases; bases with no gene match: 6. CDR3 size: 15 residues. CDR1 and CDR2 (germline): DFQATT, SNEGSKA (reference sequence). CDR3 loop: CSATPVAGGYNEQFF. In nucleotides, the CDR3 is TGCAGTGCTACTCCCGTAGCGGGAGGGTACAATGAGCAGTTCTTC.

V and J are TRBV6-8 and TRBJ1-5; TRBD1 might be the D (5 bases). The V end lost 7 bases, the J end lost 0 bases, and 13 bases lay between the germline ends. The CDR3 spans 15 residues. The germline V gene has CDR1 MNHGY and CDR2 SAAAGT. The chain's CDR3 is CASMRGLYSNQPQHF. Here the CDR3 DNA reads TGTGCCAGCATGAGGGGCCTCTATAGCAATCAGCCCCAGCATTTT.

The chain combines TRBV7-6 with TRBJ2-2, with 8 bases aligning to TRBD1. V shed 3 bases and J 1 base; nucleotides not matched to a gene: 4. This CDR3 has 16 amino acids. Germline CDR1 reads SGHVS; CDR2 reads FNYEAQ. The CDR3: CASSLTGTGNTGELFF. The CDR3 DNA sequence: TGTGCCAGCAGCTTGACCGGGACAGGGAACACCGGGGAGCTGTTTTTT. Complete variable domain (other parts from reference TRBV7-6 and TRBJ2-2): GAGVSQSPRYKVTKRGQDVALRCDPISGHVSLYWYRQALGQGPEFLTYFNYEAQQDKSGLPNDRFSAERPEGSISTLTIQRTEQRDSAMYRCASSLTGTGNTGELFFGEGSRLTVL.

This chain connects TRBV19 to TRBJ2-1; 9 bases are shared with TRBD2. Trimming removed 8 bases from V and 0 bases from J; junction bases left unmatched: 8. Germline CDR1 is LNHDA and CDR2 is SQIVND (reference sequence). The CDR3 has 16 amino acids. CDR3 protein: CASVASGVRSYNEQFF. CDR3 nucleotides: TGTGCCAGTGTTGCTAGCGGGGTTCGCTCCTACAATGAGCAGTTCTTC.